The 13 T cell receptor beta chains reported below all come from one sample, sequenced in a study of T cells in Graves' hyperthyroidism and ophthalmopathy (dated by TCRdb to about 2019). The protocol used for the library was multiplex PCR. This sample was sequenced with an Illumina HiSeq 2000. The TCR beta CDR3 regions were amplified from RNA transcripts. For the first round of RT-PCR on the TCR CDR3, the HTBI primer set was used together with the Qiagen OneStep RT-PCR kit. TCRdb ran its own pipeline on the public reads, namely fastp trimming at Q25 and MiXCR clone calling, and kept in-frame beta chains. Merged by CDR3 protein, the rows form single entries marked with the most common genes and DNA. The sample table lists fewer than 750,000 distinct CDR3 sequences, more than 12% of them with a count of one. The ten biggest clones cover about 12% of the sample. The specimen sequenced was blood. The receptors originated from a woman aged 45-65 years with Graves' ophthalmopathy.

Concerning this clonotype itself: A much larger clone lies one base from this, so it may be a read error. The CDR3 DNA follows: TGTGCCAGCAGTGATGAGATTAACACTGAAGCTTTCTTT. Its protein is CASSDEINTEAFF. The chain combines TRBV2 with TRBJ1-1; D gene ambiguous. V was cut by 3 bases and J by 2 bases, with 7 bases left in between. Germline CDR1 SNHLY, CDR2 FYNNEI. The CDR3 covers 13 residues.

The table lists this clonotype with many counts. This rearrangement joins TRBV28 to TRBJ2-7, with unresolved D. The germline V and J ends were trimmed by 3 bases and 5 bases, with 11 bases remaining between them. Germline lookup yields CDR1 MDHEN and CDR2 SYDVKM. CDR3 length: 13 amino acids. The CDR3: CASSFFWADEQYF. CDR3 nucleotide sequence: TGTGCCAGCAGTTTTTTCTGGGCGGACGAGCAGTACTTC. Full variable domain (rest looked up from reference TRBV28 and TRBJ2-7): DVKVTQSSRYLVKRTGEKVFLECVQDMDHENMFWYRQDPGLGLRLIYFSYDVKMKEKGDIPEGYSVSREKKERFSLILESASTNQTSMYLCASSFFWADEQYFGPGTRLTVT.

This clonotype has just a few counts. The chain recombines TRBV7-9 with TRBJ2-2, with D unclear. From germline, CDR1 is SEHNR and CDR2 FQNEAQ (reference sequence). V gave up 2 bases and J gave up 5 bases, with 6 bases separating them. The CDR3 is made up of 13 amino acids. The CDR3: CASSLYVTGELFF. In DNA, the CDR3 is TGTGCCAGCAGCTTATACGTGACCGGGGAGCTGTTTTTT.

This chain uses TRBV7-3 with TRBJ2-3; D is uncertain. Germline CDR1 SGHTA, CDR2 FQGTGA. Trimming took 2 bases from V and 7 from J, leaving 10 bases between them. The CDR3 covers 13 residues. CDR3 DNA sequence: TGTGCCAGCAGCTTATCGTCGAGCAATACGCAGTATTTT. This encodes CASSLSSSNTQYF.

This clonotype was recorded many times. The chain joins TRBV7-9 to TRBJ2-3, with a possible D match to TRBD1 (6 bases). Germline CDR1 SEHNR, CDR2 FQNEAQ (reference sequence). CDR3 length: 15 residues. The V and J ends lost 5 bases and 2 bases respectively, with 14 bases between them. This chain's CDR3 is CASSPRQAFTDTQYF. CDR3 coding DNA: TGTGCCAGCAGCCCCCGACAGGCGTTCACAGATACGCAGTATTTT.

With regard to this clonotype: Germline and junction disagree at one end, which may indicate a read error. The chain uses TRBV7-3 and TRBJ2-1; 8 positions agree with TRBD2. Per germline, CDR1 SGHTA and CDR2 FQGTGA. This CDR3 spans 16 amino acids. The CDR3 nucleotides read TGTGCCAGAAGCTTAAATCCACTAGCGGCGGGGAATGAGCAGTTCTTC. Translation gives CARSLNPLAAGNEQFF.

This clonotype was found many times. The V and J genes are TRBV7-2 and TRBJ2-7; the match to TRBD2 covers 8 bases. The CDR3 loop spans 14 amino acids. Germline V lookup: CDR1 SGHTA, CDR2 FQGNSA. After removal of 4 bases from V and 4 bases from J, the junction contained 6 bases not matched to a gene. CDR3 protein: CASSYDSGSYEQYF. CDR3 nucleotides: TGTGCCAGCAGCTACGACAGCGGGAGTTACGAGCAGTACTTC. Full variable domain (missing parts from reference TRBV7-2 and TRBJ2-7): GAGVSQSPSNKVTEKGKDVELRCDPISGHTALYWYRQSLGQGLEFLIYFQGNSAPDKSGLPSDRFSAERTGGSVSTLTIQRTQQEDSAVYLCASSYDSGSYEQYFGPGTRLTVT.

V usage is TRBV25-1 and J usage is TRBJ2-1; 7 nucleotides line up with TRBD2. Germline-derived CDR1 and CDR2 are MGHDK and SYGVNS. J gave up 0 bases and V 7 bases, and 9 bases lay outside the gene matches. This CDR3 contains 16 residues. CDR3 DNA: TGTGCCAGCACGGGGGGAACAGCGGTCTCCTACAATGAGCAGTTCTTC. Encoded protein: CASTGGTAVSYNEQFF.

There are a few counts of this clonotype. CDR3 loop: CASSVSSGRTDTQYF. CDR3 bases: TGTGCCAGCAGCGTATCGTCCGGTCGCACAGATACGCAGTATTTT. The chain combines TRBV9 with TRBJ2-3; D uncertain. This CDR3 contains 15 residues. The V gene lost 1 base and the J gene lost 1 base, with 10 bases spanning the gap. In germline, CDR1 is SGDLS, CDR2 YYNGEE.

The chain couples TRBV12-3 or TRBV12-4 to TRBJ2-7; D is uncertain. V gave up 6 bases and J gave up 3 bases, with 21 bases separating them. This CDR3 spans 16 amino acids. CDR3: CASSHGPRSFRYEQYF. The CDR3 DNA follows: TGTGCCAGCAGCCACGGCCCGCGGAGTTTCCGCTACGAGCAGTACTTC.

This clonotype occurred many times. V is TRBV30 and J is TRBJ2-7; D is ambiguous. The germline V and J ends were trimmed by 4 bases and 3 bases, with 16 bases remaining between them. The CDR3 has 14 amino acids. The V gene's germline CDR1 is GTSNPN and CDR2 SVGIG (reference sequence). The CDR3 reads CAWTLQLSGYEQYF. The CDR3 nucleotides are TGTGCCTGGACCCTACAACTATCCGGCTACGAGCAGTACTTC. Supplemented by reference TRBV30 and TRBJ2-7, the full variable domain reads SQTIHQWPATLVQPVGSPLSLECTVEGTSNPNLYWYRQAAGRGLQLLFYSVGIGQISSEVPQNLSASRPQDRQFILSSKKLLLSDSGFYLCAWTLQLSGYEQYFGPGTRLTVT.

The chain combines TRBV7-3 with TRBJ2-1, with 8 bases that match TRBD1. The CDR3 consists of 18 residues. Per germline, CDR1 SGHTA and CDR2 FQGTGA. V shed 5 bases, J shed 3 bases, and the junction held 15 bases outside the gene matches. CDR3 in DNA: TGTGCCAGCAGCGCGACAGGGGTGGCTATCGGAAGCTACAATGAGCAGTTCTTC. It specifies CASSATGVAIGSYNEQFF.

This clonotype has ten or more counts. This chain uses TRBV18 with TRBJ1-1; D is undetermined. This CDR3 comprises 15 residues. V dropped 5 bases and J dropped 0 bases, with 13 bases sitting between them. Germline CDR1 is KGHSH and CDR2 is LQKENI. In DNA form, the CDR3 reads TGTGCCAGCTCATACTCTGGGGTCATGAACACTGAAGCTTTCTTT. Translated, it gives CASSYSGVMNTEAFF.